Below are 4 T cell receptor beta chains sequenced from a single sample in a study of blood T cell repertoires in COVID-19. TCRdb keeps only in-frame clones here, not all; method: immunoSEQ multiplex PCR. The sample lists some 150,000 clones, about 84% seen once, with 5% in the top ten. The sample comprised peripheral blood. These receptors all stem from a woman between 50 and 59 years old with acute or convalescent COVID-19.

The chain combines TRBV3-1 (or the pseudogene TRBV3-2) with TRBJ2-3; maybe TRBD2 (6 bases). The germline V gene has CDR1 LGHDT and CDR2 YNNKEL (reference sequence). The CDR3 length is 14 residues. V gave up 4 bases and J gave up 0 bases, with 8 bases separating them. The CDR3 protein is CASSLAGSTDTQYF. The CDR3 DNA sequence: TGTGCCAGCAGCCTTGCGGGGAGCACAGATACGCAGTATTTT.

The chain couples TRBV6-5 to TRBJ2-2; 8 nucleotides agree with TRBD1. CDR1 is MNHEY and CDR2 is SVGAGI in the germline V gene. V lost 6 bases, J lost 0 bases, and 3 bases stayed unmatched. This CDR3 contains 15 residues. The CDR3 DNA follows: TGTGCCAGCAGAAAGACAGGGGCGAACACCGGGGAGCTGTTTTTT. This gives the protein CASRKTGANTGELFF.

The J gene is TRBJ1-2, the V gene TRBV6-5; 9 bases fit TRBD1. The CDR3 runs to 14 residues. In germline, CDR1 is MNHEY, CDR2 SVGAGI. V lost 5 bases to trimming and J lost 7 bases; unmatched junction nucleotides: 8. CDR3 region: CASSPTGDRVGYTF. CDR3 in DNA: TGTGCCAGCAGTCCTACGGGGGACAGGGTTGGCTACACCTTC.

This chain connects TRBV27 to TRBJ2-7; 7 bases align to TRBD1. The V gene end was trimmed by 3 bases and the J gene end by 6 bases; junction bases not matched to a gene: 5. The CDR3 consists of 13 residues. Germline CDR1 is MNHEY and CDR2 is SMNVEV (reference sequence). CDR3 sequence reads: CASSFGQGVEQYF. The CDR3 region has the DNA TGTGCCAGCAGTTTCGGGCAGGGGGTCGAGCAGTACTTC.